This T cell receptor beta chain was captured by sequencing in a study of T cells in Graves' hyperthyroidism and ophthalmopathy. Researchers took RNA transcripts and amplified the TCR beta CDR3 regions from them. When the TCR CDR3 underwent first-round RT-PCR, the HTBI primer set was used. TCRdb independently ran MiXCR on the multiplex PCR reads; one entry per CDR3 protein. The sample contains hundreds of thousands of distinct CDR3 sequences, 45% of which appear only once. Trimming at V came to 1 base and at J to 0 bases, leaving 6 bases not matched to a gene. The V gene's germline CDR1 is LNHDA and CDR2 SQIVND (reference sequence). The CDR3 sequence is 16 residues long.

The chain is built from TRBV19 and TRBJ2-7; 7 bases agree with TRBD2. The receptor's source is an adult man with Graves' disease, either hyperthyroidism or ophthalmopathy (not recorded which). Sequencing input: peripheral blood or thyroid tissue (not recorded which). The CDR3 DNA follows: TGTGCCAGTAGTATAGCGCTAGCGGTACCCTCCTACGAGCAGTACTTC. Amino acids: CASSIALAVPSYEQYF.